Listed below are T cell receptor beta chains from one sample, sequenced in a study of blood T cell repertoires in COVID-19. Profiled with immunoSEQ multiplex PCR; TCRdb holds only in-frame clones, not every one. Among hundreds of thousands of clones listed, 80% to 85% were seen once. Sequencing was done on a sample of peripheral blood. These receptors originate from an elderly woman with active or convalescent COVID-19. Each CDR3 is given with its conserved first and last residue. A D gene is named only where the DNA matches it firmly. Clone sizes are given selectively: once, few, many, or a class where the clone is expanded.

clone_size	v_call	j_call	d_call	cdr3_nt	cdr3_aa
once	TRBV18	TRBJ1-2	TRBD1	TGTGCCAGCTCACCAAATACAGGGGCCGGAGCTAACTATGGCTACACCTTC	CASSPNTGAGANYGYTF
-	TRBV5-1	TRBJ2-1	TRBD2	TGCGCCAGCAGCTTGGCCGCGGGAGAGCGTGAGCAGTTCTTC	CASSLAAGEREQFF
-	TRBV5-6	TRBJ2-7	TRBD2	TGTGCCAGCAGCTTGGTACTAGCGGGTACGACCTACGAGCAGTACTTC	CASSLVLAGTTYEQYF
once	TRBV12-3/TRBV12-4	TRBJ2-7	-	TGTGCCAGCAGCGGTCGCGGGCAGTACTTC	CASSGRGQYF
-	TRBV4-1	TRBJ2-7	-	TGCGCCAGCAGCCAAGCCGGTGGGCAGCCGCGCTTCAAGCAGTACTTC	CASSQAGGQPRFKQYF
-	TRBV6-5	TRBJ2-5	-	TGTGCCAGCAGTTATCGCCCCGCTGTGGGGCGAGAGACCCAGTACTTC	CASSYRPAVGRETQYF
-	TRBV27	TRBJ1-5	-	TGTGCCAGCAGTTTAAACGGGGGTAGCAATCAGCCCCAGCATTTT	CASSLNGGSNQPQHF
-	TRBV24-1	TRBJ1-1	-	TGTGCCACCAGTGGGACAGAGAACACTGAAGCTTTCTTT	CATSGTENTEAFF
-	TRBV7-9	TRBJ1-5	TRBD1	TGTGCCAGCAGCCCAAGGGGGGACAGGTTTGCGCCCCAGCATTTT	CASSPRGDRFAPQHF
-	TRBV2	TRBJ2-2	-	TGTGCCAGCAGTGAAGCCAGACTAGTCACCGGGGAGCTGTTTTTT	CASSEARLVTGELFF
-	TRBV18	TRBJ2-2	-	TGTGCCAGCTCACCAGTCCATCCAAACACCGGGGAGCTGTTTTTT	CASSPVHPNTGELFF
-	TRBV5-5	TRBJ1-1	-	TGTGCCAGCAGCCATTATTCCCAGGGATCCGGCACTGAAGCTTTCTTT	CASSHYSQGSGTEAFF
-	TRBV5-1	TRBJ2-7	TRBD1	TGCGCCAGCAGCAATGACAGGGGTGGGTACGAGCAGTACTTC	CASSNDRGGYEQYF
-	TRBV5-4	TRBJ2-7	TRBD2	TGTGCCAGCAGCCGCGGGACTAGCGGGAGGGCCCCCGAGCAGTACTTC	CASSRGTSGRAPEQYF
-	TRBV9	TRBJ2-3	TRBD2	TGTGCCAGCAGCGTTAGCGGGAGGGATGGAGATACGCAGTATTTT	CASSVSGRDGDTQYF
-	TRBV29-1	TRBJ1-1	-	TGCAGCGTTGTCCGGGGGAGGAACACTGAAGCTTTCTTT	CSVVRGRNTEAFF
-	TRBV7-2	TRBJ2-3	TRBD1	TGTGCCAGCAGCTTAGTCGGACAGGGGTGGGATACGCAGTATTTT	CASSLVGQGWDTQYF
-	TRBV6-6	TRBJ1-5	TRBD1	TGTGCCAGCAGATTACAGGGGGCGAAGCAGCCCCAGCATTTT	CASRLQGAKQPQHF
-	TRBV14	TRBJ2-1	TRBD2	TGTGCCAGCAGCCAAGATCTAGGGCTAGCGGTTGAGCAGTTCTTC	CASSQDLGLAVEQFF
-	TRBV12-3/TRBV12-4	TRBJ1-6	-	TGTGCCAGCAGTATAGACAGGACACCCCTCCACTTT	CASSIDRTPLHF
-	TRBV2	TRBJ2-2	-	TGTGCCAGCAGTGTTAACGGGGGGAACACCGGGGAGCTGTTTTTT	CASSVNGGNTGELFF
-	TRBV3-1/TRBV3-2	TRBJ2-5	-	TGTGCCAGCAGCCAAGGCGCGCGGCAAGAGACCCAGTACTTC	CASSQGARQETQYF
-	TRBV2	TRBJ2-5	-	TGTGCCAGCGGGGGGGCGACTAGCCGAGAGACCCAGTACTTC	CASGGATSRETQYF
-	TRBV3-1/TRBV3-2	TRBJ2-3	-	TGTGCCAGCAGCCGACTGTCGGGAGATACGCAGTATTTT	CASSRLSGDTQYF
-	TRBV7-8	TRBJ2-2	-	TGTGCCAGCAGCTTAGGTCAAAGGGGCACCGGGGAGCTGTTTTTT	CASSLGQRGTGELFF
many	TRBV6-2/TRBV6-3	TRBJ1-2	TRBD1	TGTGCCAGCAGTCAACCCGACAGGGTAAACTATGGCTACACCTTC	CASSQPDRVNYGYTF
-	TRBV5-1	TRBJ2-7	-	TGCGCCAGCAGCCAGGACTTTTACTCCTACGAGCAGTACTTC	CASSQDFYSYEQYF
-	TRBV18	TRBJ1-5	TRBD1	TGTGCCAGCTCACCGGACAGGGGTCAGCCCCAGCATTTT	CASSPDRGQPQHF
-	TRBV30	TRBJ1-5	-	TGTGCCTGGGAAAGCGGGGTAAGTCAGCCCCAGCATTTT	CAWESGVSQPQHF
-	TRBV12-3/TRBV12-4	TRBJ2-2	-	TGTGCCAGCAGTTTAGCGCGTGTTCCGCTGTTTTTT	CASSLARVPLFF
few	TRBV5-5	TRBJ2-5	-	TGTGCCAGCAGCTTTAGGGGGGGCGAGACCCAGTACTTC	CASSFRGGETQYF
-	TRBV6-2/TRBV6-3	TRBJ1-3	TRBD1	TGTGCCAGCAGCCGAGGGGGCGATGGAAACACCATATATTTT	CASSRGGDGNTIYF
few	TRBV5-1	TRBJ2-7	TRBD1	TGCGCCAGCAGCGAGGCCCAGGGGGCGCGAGAGCAGTACTTC	CASSEAQGAREQYF
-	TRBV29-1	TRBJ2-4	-	TGCAGCGTGTTTATCGGTGGGCCGGACATTCAGTACTTC	CSVFIGGPDIQYF
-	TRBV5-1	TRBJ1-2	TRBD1	TGCGCCAGCAGACCCGGGACAGGATCCCTTGGCTACACCTTC	CASRPGTGSLGYTF
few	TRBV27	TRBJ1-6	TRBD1	TGTGCCAGCAGTTACCGAGCACAGGGGGCTTCCTATAATTCACCCCTCCACTTT	CASSYRAQGASYNSPLHF
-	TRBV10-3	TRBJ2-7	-	TGTGCCATCAGTGAGGACTCCACCTACGAGCAGTACTTC	CAISEDSTYEQYF
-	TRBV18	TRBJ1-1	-	TGTGCCAGCTCACCAAGGCAGGGGACGATAGACACTGAAGCTTTCTTT	CASSPRQGTIDTEAFF
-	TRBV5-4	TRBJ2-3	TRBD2	TGTGCCAGCAGCTTGGCCGGGGCCAGCGGGAGTGGCACAGATACGCAGTATTTT	CASSLAGASGSGTDTQYF
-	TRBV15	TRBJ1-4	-	TGTGCCACCAGCAGAGGGGGCAATGAAAAACTGTTTTTT	CATSRGGNEKLFF
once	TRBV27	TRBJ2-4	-	TGTGCCAGCAGTCTTAGACTAGTGGGTAACATTCAGTACTTC	CASSLRLVGNIQYF
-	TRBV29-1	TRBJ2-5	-	TGCAGCGTTGGGGGCACCCAGGGCTTCCAAGAGACCCAGTACTTC	CSVGGTQGFQETQYF
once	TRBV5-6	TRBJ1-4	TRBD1	TGTGCCAGCAGTCGCCCGGGGACAGGGGGCTACCTGAATGAAAAACTGTTTTTT	CASSRPGTGGYLNEKLFF
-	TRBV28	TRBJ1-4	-	TGTGCCAGCAGTTTAGGTGCAGGGCGAAAACTGTTTTTT	CASSLGAGRKLFF
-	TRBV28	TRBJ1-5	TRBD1	TGTGCCAGCTCTCGGACAGGCGACTGGGCAATCGGTCAGCCCCAGCATTTT	CASSRTGDWAIGQPQHF
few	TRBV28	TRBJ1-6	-	TGTGCCAGCAGTGCAGAACAGGGACTATTGTATTCACCCCTCCACTTT	CASSAEQGLLYSPLHF
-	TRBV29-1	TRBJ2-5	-	TGCAGCGTCCGGACTGGAGAAGAGACCCAGTACTTC	CSVRTGEETQYF
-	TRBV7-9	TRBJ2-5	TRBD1	TGTGCCAGCAGCTTAGGGGCCCGGACAGGTGATTTTCAGTACTTC	CASSLGARTGDFQYF
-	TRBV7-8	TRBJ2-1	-	TGTGCCAGCAGCACGAGGGGTGGCGGTCAGGGGAATGAGCAGTTCTTC	CASSTRGGGQGNEQFF
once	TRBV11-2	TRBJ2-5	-	TGTGCCAGCAGCTTTACGCGGAGGACTTCCCAAGAGACCCAGTACTTC	CASSFTRRTSQETQYF
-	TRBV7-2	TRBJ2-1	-	TGTGCCAGCAGCTCTAGGTGGGGGAGGAGGGGGTTCTTC	CASSSRWGRRGFF
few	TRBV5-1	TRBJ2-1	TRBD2	TGCGCCAGCAGCTTCCCTCGGACTAGCCCTCTTGGTAGTAACAATGAGCAGTTCTTC	CASSFPRTSPLGSNNEQFF
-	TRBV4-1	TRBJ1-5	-	TGCGCCAGCAGCCAAGGGACAGACAATCAGCCCCAGCATTTT	CASSQGTDNQPQHF
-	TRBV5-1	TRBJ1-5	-	TGCGCCAGCAGCTTGTCAGCGACCGGCAATCAGCCCCAGCATTTT	CASSLSATGNQPQHF
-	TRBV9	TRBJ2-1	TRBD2	TGTGCCAGCAGCGTAGTAGGAGCGGGGCTCAATGAGCAGTTCTTC	CASSVVGAGLNEQFF
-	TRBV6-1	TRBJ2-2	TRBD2	TGTGCCAGCAGTAAAGGGACTAGCGGGACTTCGGTCGGGGAGCTGTTTTTT	CASSKGTSGTSVGELFF
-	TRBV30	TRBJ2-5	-	TGTGCCTGGACAGGTGCGGGGCTAGGTAGAGAGACCCAGTACTTC	CAWTGAGLGRETQYF
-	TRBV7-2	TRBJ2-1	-	TGTGCCAGCAGCTTAGTAAGGGACACTTACAATGAGCAGTTCTTC	CASSLVRDTYNEQFF
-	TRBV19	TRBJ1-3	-	TGTGCCAGTAGTGCGGCGACAGGCCTGAGGTCTGGAAACACCATATATTTT	CASSAATGLRSGNTIYF